This record concerns one T cell receptor beta chain sequence. This sample was taken from a study of molecular identifiers for immune sequencing clone quantification. Deletions cut 7 bases from V and 3 bases from J, with 13 bases between. Germline V gives CDR1 SNHLY, CDR2 FYNNEI. The CDR3 contains 13 residues. TCRdb reprocessed the PCR reads via MiXCR and lists one record per CDR3 protein. The sample shows about 640,000 distinct CDR3 sequences, approximately 20% of them seen only once. Naive CD8 libraries used roughly 17,000 to 1,000,000 sorted cells and 10%, 30% or 50% RNA. Using a CD8+CD4-CCR7+CD45RA+ phenotype, naive CD8 T cells were sorted.

Sequenced: naive CD8+ T cells from blood, with Jurkat cell RNA spiked in. As for subset: FACS-sorted CD8+CD4-CCR7+CD45RA+ naive T cells. The TCR comes from a human donor in good health. Some libraries in this study had Jurkat cell RNA spiked in. The V and J genes are TRBV2 and TRBJ2-7, with D possibly matching TRBD1 (6 bases). CDR3 region: CASNPGHLYEQYF. The CDR3 nucleotides are TGTGCCAGCAATCCGGGACATCTCTACGAGCAGTACTTC. The full variable domain, with the rest looked up from reference TRBV2 and TRBJ2-7, is EPEVTQTPSHQVTQMGQEVILRCVPISNHLYFYWYRQILGQKVEFLVSFYNNEISEKSEIFDDQFSVERPDGSNFTLKIRSTKLEDSAMYFCASNPGHLYEQYFGPGTRLTVT.